This T cell receptor (beta chain) appears in the sequencing data of a study of blood T cell repertoires in COVID-19. Study details: Collection of acute and convalescent COVID-19 samples took place in the United States, Italy and Spain. T cells, B-cell-depleted T cells, or PBMCs supplied cDNA or gDNA.

The CDR3 spans 15 residues. Per the study methods: Reference gene primer amplification in the assay estimated nucleated cell counts. Generated by immunoSEQ multiplex PCR, the TCRdb table keeps only in-frame clones and is missing some. D and trimming come from the DNA, and the V and J calls and clone size come from that table. The sample shows roughly 120,000 clones, about 82% of them seen only once. The sample consisted of peripheral blood. The TCR was taken from a human donor in a cohort sampled during active COVID-19. J is TRBJ2-1 and V is TRBV21-1; TRBD1 was called by the table and not checked on the DNA. TRBV21-1 is recorded as a pseudogene. The CDR3: CASSPWDRAYNEQFF. CDR3 in DNA: TGTGCCAGCAGCCCGTGGGACAGGGCTTACAATGAGCAGTTCTTC.